This entry lists 11 T cell receptor beta chains sequenced from one sample in a study of blood T cell repertoires in COVID-19. The protocol was immunoSEQ multiplex PCR, while the TCRdb copy is restricted to in-frame clones and leaves out a portion. Here the sample spans around 100,000 clones, under 85% being singletons. Input material: peripheral blood. The receptors stem from a human donor in a cohort sampled during active COVID-19.

This rearrangement joins TRBV7-2 to TRBJ1-4; D may be TRBD1 (5 bases). V gave up 3 bases and J gave up 7 bases, with 12 bases separating them. The CDR3 extends over 14 amino acids. The germline V gene encodes CDR1 SGHTA and CDR2 FQGNSA. The CDR3 protein is CASSFGGNIEKLFF. The CDR3 region has the DNA TGTGCCAGCAGCTTCGGGGGGAATATTGAAAAACTGTTTTTT.

The rearrangement links TRBV3-1 (or the pseudogene TRBV3-2) to TRBJ1-4; 7 bases fit TRBD1. The trim removed 5 bases at V and 5 bases at J, leaving 8 bases unmatched. The CDR3 is 15 residues long. Germline CDR1 is LGHDT and CDR2 is YNNKEL (reference sequence). CDR3 loop: CASSSRDSSNEKLFF. In DNA form, the CDR3 reads TGTGCCAGCAGCAGTCGGGACAGCTCAAATGAAAAACTGTTTTTT.

This clone was picked up a small number of times. This chain uses TRBV5-1 with TRBJ1-6, with 8 positions matching TRBD1. The CDR3 is 14 residues long. V was clipped by 3 bases and J by 9 bases; unmatched bases: 5. The germline V gene encodes CDR1 SGHRS and CDR2 YFSETQ. In DNA, the CDR3 is TGCGCCAGCAGCTCTGGGACAGGCGGTTCACCCCTCCACTTT. Protein: CASSSGTGGSPLHF.

The V call is TRBV28, the J call TRBJ2-3, with D maybe TRBD2 (6 bases). This CDR3 comprises 15 residues. V dropped 6 bases and J dropped 0 bases, with 13 bases sitting between them. Germline V gene data show CDR1 as MDHEN and CDR2 as SYDVKM. CDR3 nucleotides: TGTGCCAGCAGCACCCGGAGGGCTAGCACAGATACGCAGTATTTT. Translation gives CASSTRRASTDTQYF.

This chain links TRBV5-4 with TRBJ2-7; a weak D match, TRBD2 (7 bases). This CDR3 region has 15 residues. Per the germline V gene, CDR1 is SGHNT and CDR2 is YYREEE (reference sequence). Trimming cost V 0 bases and J 2 bases, with 12 bases left between them. CDR3 protein: CASSLGGGQPYEQYF. The CDR3 DNA follows: TGTGCCAGCAGCTTGGGGGGGGGCCAACCCTACGAGCAGTACTTC.

This clone was counted once. J is TRBJ1-6 and V is TRBV7-2; tentative D call: TRBD1 (6 bases). From germline, CDR1 is SGHTA and CDR2 FQGNSA. The CDR3 has 13 amino acids. V was trimmed by 2 bases and J by 8 bases, leaving 7 bases between them. This CDR3 reads CASSLYRDSPLHF. CDR3 nucleotide sequence: TGTGCCAGCAGCTTATACAGGGATTCACCCCTCCACTTT.

The chain combines TRBV19 with TRBJ1-1; D gene uncertain. Germline V gene lookup returns CDR1 LNHDA and CDR2 SQIVND (reference sequence). V was shortened by 9 bases and J by 1 base, with 12 bases between the two germline ends. The CDR3 is made up of 13 amino acids. The CDR3 coding sequence is TGTGCCAGCTCGGACGGGAGGAACACTGAAGCTTTCTTT. Its protein is CASSDGRNTEAFF.

About this clone itself: This same CDR3 is encoded by further DNA sequences in the sample. The chain is built from TRBV5-1 and TRBJ2-5; a possible D gene is TRBD2 (6 bases). The CDR3 is made up of 12 amino acids. The V end lost 3 bases, the J end lost 4 bases, and 7 bases lay between the germline ends. Germline V gene sequence: CDR1 SGHRS, CDR2 YFSETQ. For the CDR3, the DNA is TGCGCCAGCAGCTCCGGGGGAGAGACCCAGTACTTC. Its translation: CASSSGGETQYF.

This clone was counted only a few times. CDR3 DNA: TGTGCCAGTAGACCGACAGGGACGGATACGCAGTATTTT. Its translation: CASRPTGTDTQYF. The gene calls are TRBV19 and TRBJ2-3, with 7 bases fitting TRBD1. V shed 6 bases, J shed 6 bases, and the junction held 6 bases outside the gene matches. Germline V gives CDR1 LNHDA, CDR2 SQIVND (reference sequence). The length of the CDR3 is 13 residues. The full variable domain, with the rest looked up from reference TRBV19 and TRBJ2-3, is DGGITQSPKYLFRKEGQNVTLSCEQNLNHDAMYWYRQDPGQGLRLIYYSQIVNDFQKGDIAEGYSVSREKKESFPLTVTSAQKNPTAFYLCASRPTGTDTQYFGPGTRLTVL.

CDR3 sequence (DNA): TGTGCCAGCAGCTTAGTAACCGGGGGGGCCGTCAATGAGCAGTTCTTC. As protein: CASSLVTGGAVNEQFF. V is TRBV7-2 and J is TRBJ2-1, with 8 bases lining up with TRBD2. The germline CDR1 and CDR2 sequences are SGHTA and FQGNSA. The CDR3 contains 16 residues. V gave up 1 base and J gave up 6 bases; unmatched junction bases: 8. Filled out from reference TRBV7-2 and TRBJ2-1, the complete variable domain reads GAGVSQSPSNKVTEKGKDVELRCDPISGHTALYWYRQSLGQGLEFLIYFQGNSAPDKSGLPSDRFSAERTGGSVSTLTIQRTQQEDSAVYLCASSLVTGGAVNEQFFGPGTRLTVL.

Only a few counts were recorded for this clone. This chain uses TRBV10-2 with TRBJ1-2, with TRBD1 as a possible D gene (6 bases). The CDR3 has 12 amino acids. The germline gives CDR1 WSHSY, CDR2 SAAADI. The V end lost 4 bases, the J end lost 7 bases, and 10 bases lay between the germline ends. CDR3 loop: CASSGGGFGYTF. In nucleotides, the CDR3 is TGCGCCAGCAGTGGGGGGGGCTTTGGCTACACCTTC.